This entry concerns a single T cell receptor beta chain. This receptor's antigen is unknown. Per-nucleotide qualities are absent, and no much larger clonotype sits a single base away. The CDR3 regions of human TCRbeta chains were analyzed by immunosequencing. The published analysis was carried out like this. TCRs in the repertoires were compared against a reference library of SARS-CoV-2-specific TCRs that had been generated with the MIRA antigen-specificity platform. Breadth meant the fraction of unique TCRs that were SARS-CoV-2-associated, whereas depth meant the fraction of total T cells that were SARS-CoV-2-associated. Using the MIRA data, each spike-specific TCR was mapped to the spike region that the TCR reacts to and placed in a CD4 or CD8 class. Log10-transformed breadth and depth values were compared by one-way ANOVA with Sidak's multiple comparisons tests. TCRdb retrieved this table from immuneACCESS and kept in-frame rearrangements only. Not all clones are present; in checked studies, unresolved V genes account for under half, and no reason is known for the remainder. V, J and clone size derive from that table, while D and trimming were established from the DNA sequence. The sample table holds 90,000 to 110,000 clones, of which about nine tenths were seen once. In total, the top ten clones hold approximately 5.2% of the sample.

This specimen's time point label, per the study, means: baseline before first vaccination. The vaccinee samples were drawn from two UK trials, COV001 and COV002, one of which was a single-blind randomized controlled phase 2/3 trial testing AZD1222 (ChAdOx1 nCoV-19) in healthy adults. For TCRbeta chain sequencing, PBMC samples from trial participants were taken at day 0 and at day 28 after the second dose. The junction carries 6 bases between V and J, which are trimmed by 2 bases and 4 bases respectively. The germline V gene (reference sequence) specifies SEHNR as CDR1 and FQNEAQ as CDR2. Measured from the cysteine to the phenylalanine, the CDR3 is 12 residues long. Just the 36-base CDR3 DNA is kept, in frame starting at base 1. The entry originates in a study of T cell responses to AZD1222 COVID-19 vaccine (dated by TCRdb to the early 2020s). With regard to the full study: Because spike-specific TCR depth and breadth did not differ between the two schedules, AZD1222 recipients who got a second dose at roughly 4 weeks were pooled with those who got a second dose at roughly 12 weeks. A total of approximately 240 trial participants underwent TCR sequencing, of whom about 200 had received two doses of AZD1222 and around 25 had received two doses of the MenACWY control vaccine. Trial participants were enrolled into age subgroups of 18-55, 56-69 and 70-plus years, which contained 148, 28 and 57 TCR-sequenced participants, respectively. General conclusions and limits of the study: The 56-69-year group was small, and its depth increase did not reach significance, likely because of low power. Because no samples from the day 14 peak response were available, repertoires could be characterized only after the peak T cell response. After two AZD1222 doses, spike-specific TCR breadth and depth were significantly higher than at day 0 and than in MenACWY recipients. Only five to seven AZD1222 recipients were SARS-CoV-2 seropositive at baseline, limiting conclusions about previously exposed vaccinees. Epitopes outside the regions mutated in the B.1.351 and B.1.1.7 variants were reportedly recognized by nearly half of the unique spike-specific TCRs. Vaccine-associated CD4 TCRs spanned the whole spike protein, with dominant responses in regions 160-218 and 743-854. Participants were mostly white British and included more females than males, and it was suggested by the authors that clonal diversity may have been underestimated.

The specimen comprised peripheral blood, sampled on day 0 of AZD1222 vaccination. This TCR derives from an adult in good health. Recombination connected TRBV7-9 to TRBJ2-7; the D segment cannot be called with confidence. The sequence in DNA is TGTGCCAGCAGCTTAAGTCAATACGAGCAGTACTTC. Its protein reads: CASSLSQYEQYF.